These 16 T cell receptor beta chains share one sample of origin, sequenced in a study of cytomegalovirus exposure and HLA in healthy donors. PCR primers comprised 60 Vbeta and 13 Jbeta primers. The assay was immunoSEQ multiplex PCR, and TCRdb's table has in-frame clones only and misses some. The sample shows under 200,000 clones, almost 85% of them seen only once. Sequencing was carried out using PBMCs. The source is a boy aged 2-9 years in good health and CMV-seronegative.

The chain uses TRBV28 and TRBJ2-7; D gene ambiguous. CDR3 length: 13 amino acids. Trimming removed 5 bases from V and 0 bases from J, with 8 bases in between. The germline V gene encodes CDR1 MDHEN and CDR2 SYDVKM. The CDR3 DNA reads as TGTGCCAGCAGTCCCCAGGACTCCTACGAGCAGTACTTC. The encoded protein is CASSPQDSYEQYF.

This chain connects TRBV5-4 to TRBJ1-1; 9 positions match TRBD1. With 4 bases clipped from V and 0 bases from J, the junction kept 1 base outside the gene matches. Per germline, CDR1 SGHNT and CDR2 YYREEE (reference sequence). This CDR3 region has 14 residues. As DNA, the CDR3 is TGTGCCAGCAGCCGGGACAGGGTGAACACTGAAGCTTTCTTT. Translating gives CASSRDRVNTEAFF.

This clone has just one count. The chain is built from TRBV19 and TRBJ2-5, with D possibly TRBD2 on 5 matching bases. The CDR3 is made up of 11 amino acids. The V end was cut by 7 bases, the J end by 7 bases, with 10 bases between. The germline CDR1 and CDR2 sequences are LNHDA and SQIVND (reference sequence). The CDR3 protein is CASTGSGTQYF. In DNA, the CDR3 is TGTGCCAGTACGGGCAGCGGGACCCAGTACTTC. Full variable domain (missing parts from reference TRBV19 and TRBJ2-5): DGGITQSPKYLFRKEGQNVTLSCEQNLNHDAMYWYRQDPGQGLRLIYYSQIVNDFQKGDIAEGYSVSREKKESFPLTVTSAQKNPTAFYLCASTGSGTQYFGPGTRLLVL.

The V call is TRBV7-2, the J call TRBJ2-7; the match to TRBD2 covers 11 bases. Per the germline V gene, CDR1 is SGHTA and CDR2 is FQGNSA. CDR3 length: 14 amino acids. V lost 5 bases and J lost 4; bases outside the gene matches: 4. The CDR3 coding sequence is TGTGCCAGCAGCCCCCTAGCGGGAGGATACGAGCAGTACTTC. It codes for CASSPLAGGYEQYF.

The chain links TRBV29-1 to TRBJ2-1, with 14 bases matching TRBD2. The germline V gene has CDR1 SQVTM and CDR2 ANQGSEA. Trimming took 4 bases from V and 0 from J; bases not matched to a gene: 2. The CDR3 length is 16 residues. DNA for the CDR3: TGCAGCGTTGCTGGGACTAGCGGGAGCTCCTACAATGAGCAGTTCTTC. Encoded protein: CSVAGTSGSSYNEQFF.

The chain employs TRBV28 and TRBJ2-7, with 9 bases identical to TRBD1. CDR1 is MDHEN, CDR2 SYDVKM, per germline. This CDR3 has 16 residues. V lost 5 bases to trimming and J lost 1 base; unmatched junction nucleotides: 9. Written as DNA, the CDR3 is TGTGCCAGCAGTGCCAATCCGGGACAGGGATCCTACGAGCAGTACTTC. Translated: CASSANPGQGSYEQYF.

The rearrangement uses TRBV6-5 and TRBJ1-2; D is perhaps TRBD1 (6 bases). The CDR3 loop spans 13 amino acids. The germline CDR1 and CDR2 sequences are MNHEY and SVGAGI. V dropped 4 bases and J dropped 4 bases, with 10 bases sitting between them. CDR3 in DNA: TGTGCCAGCAGTTTACAGGGTAGCTATGGCTACACCTTC. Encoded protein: CASSLQGSYGYTF.

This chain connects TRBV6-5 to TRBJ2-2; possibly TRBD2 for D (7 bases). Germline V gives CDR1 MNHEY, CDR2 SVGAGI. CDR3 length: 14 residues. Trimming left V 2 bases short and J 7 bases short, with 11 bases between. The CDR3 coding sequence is TGTGCCAGCAGTTACGGGGGGGCGGTCGGGGAGCTGTTTTTT. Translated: CASSYGGAVGELFF.

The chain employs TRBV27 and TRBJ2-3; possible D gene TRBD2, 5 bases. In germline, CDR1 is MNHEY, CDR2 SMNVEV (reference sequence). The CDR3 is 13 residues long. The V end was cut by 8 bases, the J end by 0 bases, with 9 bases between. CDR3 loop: CASQRSSTDTQYF. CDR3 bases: TGTGCCAGCCAGCGGAGCAGCACAGATACGCAGTATTTT.

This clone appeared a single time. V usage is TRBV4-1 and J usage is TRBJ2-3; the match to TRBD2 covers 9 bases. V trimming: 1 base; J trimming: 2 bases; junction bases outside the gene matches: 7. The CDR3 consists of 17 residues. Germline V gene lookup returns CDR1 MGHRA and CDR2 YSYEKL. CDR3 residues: CASSQGNPSGITDTQYF. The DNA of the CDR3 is TGCGCCAGCAGCCAAGGGAATCCTAGCGGGATCACAGATACGCAGTATTTT.

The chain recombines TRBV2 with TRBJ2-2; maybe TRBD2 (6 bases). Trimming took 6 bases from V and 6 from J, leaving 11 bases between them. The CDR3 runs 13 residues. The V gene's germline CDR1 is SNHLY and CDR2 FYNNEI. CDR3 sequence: CASRGREAGELFF. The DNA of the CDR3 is TGTGCCAGCAGGGGAAGGGAGGCCGGGGAGCTGTTTTTT.

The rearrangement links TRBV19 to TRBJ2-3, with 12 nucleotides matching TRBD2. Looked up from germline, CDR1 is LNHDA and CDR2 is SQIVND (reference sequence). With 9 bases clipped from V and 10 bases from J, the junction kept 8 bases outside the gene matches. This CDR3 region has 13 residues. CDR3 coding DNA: TGTGCCAGCAGGACTAGCGGGACCGGTGCGCAGTATTTT. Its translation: CASRTSGTGAQYF.

The CDR3 loop reads CAIRGETSGRAISYEQYF. CDR3 in DNA: TGTGCCATCAGGGGGGAGACTAGCGGGAGGGCCATCTCCTACGAGCAGTACTTC. The chain combines TRBV10-3 with TRBJ2-7, with 14 bases matching TRBD2. The V segment lost 6 bases and the J segment 0 bases; nucleotides outside the gene matches: 10. This CDR3 contains 18 residues. Germline CDR1 reads ENHRY; CDR2 reads SYGVKD.

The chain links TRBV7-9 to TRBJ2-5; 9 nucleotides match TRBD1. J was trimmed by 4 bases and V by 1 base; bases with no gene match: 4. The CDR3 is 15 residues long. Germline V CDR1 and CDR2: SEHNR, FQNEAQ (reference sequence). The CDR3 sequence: CASSLVDRGRETQYF. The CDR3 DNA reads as TGTGCCAGCAGCTTAGTGGACAGGGGAAGAGAGACCCAGTACTTC.

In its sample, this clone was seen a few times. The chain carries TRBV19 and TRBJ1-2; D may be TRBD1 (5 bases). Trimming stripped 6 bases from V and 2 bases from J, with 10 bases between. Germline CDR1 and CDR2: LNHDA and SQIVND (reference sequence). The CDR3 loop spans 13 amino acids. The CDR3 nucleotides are TGTGCCAGTAGCCGGGCAGGGAACTATGGCTACACCTTC. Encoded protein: CASSRAGNYGYTF.

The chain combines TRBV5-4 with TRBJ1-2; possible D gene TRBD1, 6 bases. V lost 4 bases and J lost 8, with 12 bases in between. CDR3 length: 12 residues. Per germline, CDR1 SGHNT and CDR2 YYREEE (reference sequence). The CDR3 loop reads CASSSDRRGYTF. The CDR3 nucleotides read TGTGCCAGCAGCAGTGACAGGCGAGGCTACACCTTC.